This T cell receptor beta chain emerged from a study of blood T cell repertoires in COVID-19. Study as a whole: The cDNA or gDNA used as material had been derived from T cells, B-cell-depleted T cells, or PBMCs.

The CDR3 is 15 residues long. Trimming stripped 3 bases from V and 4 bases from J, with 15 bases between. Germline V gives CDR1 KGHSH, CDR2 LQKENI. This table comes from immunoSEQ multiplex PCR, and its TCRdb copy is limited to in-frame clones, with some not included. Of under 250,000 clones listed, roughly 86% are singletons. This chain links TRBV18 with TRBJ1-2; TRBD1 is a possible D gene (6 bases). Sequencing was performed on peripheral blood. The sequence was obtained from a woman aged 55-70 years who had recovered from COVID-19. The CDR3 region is CASSPGQGTIYGYTF. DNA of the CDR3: TGTGCCAGCTCACCGGGACAAGGGACCATCTATGGCTACACCTTC. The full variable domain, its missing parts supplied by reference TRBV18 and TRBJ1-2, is NAGVMQNPRHLVRRRGQEARLRCSPMKGHSHVYWYRQLPEEGLKFMVYLQKENIIDESGMPKERFSAEFPKEGPSILRIQQVVRGDSAAYFCASSPGQGTIYGYTFGSGTRLTVV.